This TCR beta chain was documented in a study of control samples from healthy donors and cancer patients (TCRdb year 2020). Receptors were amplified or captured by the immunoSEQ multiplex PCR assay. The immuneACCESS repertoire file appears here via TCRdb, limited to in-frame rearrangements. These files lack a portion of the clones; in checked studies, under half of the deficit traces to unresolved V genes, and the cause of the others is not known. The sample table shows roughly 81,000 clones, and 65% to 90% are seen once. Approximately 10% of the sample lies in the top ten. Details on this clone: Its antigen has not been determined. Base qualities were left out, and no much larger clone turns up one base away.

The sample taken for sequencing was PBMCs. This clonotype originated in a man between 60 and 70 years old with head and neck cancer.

The nucleotide sequence is TGTGCCAGCAGCCAAGATCTAGGCAGGTCGTATGGCTACACCTTC. Its protein reads: CASSQDLGRSYGYTF. The chain links TRBV3-1 (or the pseudogene TRBV3-2) with TRBJ1-2, with the identity of the D gene unclear. For CDR1 and CDR2, the germline V gene (reference sequence) lists LGHDT and YNNKEL. Between the V and J ends, shortened by 0 bases and 5 bases respectively, the junction contains 13 bases. From cysteine to phenylalanine, the CDR3 is 15 amino acids long. Only the CDR3 part of the read is kept: 45 bases, read in frame from the first base.